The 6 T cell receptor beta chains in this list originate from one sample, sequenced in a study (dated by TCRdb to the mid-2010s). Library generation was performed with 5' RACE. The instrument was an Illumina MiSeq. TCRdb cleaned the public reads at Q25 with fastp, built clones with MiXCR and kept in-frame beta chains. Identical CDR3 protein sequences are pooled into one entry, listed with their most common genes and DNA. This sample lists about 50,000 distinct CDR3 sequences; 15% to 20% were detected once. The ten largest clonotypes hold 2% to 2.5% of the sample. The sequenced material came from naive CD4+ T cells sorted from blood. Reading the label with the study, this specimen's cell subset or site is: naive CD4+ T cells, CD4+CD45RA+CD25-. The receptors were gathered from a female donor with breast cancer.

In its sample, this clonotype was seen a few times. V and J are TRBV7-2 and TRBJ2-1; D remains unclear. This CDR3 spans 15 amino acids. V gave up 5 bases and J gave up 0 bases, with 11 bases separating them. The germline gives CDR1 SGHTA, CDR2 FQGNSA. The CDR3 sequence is CASSPAAPSYNEQFF. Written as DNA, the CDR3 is TGTGCCAGCAGCCCTGCCGCTCCCTCCTACAATGAGCAGTTCTTC.

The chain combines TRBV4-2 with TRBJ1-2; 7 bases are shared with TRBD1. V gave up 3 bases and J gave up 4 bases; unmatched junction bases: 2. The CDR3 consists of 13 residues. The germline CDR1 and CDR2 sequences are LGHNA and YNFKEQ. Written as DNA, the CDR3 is TGTGCCAGCAGCCAGGGGACAGCCTATGGCTACACCTTC. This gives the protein CASSQGTAYGYTF.

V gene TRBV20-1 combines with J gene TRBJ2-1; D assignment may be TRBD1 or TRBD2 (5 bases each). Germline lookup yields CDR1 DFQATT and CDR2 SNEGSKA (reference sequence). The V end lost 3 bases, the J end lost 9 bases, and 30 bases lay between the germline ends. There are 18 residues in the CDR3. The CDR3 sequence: CSARPAPGTTLGLFEQFF. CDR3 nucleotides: TGCAGTGCTAGGCCCGCCCCCGGGACCACCTTGGGATTGTTTGAGCAGTTCTTC.

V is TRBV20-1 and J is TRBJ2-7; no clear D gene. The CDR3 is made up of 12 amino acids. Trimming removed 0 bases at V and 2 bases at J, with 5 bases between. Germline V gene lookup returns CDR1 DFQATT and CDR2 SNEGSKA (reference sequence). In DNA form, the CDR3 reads TGCAGTGCTAGAGATCAGACCTACGAGCAGTACTTC. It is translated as CSARDQTYEQYF.

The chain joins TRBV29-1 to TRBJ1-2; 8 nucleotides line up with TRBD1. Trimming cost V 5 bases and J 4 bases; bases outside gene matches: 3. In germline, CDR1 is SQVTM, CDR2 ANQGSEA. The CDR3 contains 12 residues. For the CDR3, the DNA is TGCAGCGTTCTACAGGGGGTCTATGGCTACACCTTC. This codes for CSVLQGVYGYTF.

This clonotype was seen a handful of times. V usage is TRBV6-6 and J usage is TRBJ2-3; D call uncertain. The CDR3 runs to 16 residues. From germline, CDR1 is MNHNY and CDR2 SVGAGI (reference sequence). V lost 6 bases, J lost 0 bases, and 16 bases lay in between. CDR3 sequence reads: CASSPGRNPSTDTQYF. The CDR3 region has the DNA TGTGCCAGCAGCCCTGGACGCAACCCTAGCACAGATACGCAGTATTTT.